This paragraph reports one T cell receptor beta chain. No antigen is known for it. The junction departs from the called germline gene at one end, perhaps through a read error. The entry originates in a study of blood T cells in healthy people across ages. Study-level findings and limits: Any changes in expanded clonotypes were possibly confounded, as donor CMV status remained unknown. Unsorted PBMCs ruled out conclusive naive versus antigen-experienced comparison.

Total RNA was extracted at no less than 5 micrograms per sample. This CDR3 has 15 amino acids. Germline-derived CDR1 and CDR2 are SGHNT and YYREEE (reference sequence). PCR was performed a second time for roughly 7 to 11 cycles using a sample-barcoded 5' primer and a J-beta primer mix. Each cDNA molecule was tagged by a template-switch adaptor with 12 random nucleotides. Each CDR3 protein is one row after TCRdb ran MiXCR on the 5' RACE reads. The data hold about 650,000 distinct CDR3 sequences, with around 32% observed a single time. The sequenced sample consisted of blood. The sequence came from a woman older than 75 in good health. V usage is TRBV5-4 and J usage is TRBJ2-7; D assignment may be TRBD1 or TRBD2 (6 bases each). This CDR3 reads CASSPGGMGSYEQYF. The CDR3 DNA reads as TGTGCCAGCAGCCCCGGGGGCATGGGCTCCTACGAGCAGTATTTC.